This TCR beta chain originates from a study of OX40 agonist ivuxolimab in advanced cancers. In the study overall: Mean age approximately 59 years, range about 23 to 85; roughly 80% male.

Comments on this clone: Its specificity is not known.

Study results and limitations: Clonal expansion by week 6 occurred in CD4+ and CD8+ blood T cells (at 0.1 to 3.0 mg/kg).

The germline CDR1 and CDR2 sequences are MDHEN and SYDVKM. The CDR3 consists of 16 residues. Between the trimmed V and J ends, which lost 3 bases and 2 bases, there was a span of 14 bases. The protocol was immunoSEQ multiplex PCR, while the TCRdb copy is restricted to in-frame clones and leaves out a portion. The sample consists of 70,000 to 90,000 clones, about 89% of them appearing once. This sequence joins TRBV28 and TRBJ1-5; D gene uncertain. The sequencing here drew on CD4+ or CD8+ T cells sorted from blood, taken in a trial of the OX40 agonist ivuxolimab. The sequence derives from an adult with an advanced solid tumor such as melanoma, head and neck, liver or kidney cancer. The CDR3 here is CASSFLGTEGNQPQHF. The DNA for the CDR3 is TGTGCCAGCAGTTTCTTGGGAACGGAAGGCAATCAGCCCCAGCATTTT.